This T cell receptor (beta chain) was recovered during a study of cytomegalovirus exposure and HLA in healthy donors. Study observations and caveats: Most of the TCR beta V segments (in an earlier analysis) were productive either about 90% or about 30% of the time. Because they were indistinguishable, some V segments, including TRBV6-2 and TRBV6-3, were excluded.

Nominally healthy donors were sampled, though unrecorded immune exposures were likely. Use of 60 Vbeta and 13 Jbeta primers characterized the PCR. Method: immunoSEQ multiplex PCR; TCRdb's copy keeps in-frame clones and lacks some. The repertoire consists of around 150,000 clones, with roughly three quarters occurring once and the leading ten covering about 2.2%. Points on this clone: Antigen specificity is unknown.

The CDR3 has 14 amino acids. V was clipped by 5 bases and J by 4 bases; unmatched bases: 4. From germline, CDR1 is MNHNS and CDR2 SASEGT. This chain links TRBV6-1 with TRBJ1-1, with TRBD1 matching 10 bases. The TCR comes from a man in his thirties or forties in good health and CMV-seronegative. The source material was PBMCs. The CDR3 is CASSTDRGSTEAFF. CDR3 bases: TGTGCCAGCAGTACGGACAGGGGGTCCACTGAAGCTTTCTTT.